The entry below describes one T cell receptor beta chain. These data belong to a study of T cells in localized non-small cell lung cancer. The germline gives CDR1 MNHEY, CDR2 SMNVEV (reference sequence). This CDR3 is 12 amino acids long. Trimming left V 4 bases short and J 6 bases short, with 8 bases between. The assay was immunoSEQ multiplex PCR, and TCRdb's table has in-frame clones only and misses some. The data show about 31,000 clones, approximately 94% seen once. The chain employs TRBV27 and TRBJ2-3; D might be TRBD2 (6 bases). The clonotype originates from a woman aged 35 to 75 with stage I lung adenocarcinoma. Sequences were derived from peripheral blood, sampled before any cancer treatment. The CDR3 loop reads CASSSAGDTQYF. The CDR3 DNA reads as TGTGCCAGCAGTTCCGCGGGGGATACGCAGTATTTT.